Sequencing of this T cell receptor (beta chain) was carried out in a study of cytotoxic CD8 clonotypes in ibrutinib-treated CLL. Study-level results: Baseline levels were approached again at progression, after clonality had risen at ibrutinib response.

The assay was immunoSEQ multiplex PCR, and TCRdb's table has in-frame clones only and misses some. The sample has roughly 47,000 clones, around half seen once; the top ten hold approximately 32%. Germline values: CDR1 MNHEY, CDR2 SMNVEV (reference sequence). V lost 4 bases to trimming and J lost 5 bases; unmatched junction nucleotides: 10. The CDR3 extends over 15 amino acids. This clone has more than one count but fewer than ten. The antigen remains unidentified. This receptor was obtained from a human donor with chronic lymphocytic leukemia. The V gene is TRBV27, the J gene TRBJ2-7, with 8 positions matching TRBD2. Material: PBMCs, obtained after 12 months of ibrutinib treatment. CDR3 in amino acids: CASSWSSGNINEQYF. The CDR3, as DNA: TGTGCCAGCAGTTGGAGTAGCGGGAATATCAACGAGCAGTACTTC.